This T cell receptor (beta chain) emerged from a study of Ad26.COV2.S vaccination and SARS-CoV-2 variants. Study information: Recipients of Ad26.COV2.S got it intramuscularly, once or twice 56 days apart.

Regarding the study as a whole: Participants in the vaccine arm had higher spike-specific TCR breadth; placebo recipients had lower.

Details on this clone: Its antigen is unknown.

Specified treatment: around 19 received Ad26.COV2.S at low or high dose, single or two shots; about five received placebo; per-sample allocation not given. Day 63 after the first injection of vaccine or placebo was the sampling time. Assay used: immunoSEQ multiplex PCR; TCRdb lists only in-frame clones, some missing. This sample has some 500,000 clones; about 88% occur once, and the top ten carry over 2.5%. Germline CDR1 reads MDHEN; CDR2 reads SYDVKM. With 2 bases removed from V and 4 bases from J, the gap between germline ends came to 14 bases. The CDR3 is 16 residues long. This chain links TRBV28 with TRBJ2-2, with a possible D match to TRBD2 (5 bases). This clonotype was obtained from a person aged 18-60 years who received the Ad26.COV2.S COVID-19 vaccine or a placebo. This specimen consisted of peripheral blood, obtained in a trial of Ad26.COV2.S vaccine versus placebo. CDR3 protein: CASSLPPGDSTGELFF. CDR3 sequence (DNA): TGTGCCAGCAGTTTACCCCCCGGGGATAGCACCGGGGAGCTGTTTTTT.